This T cell receptor (beta chain) came from a study of blood T cell repertoires in COVID-19. Sequencing was performed with immunoSEQ multiplex PCR; in TCRdb, only in-frame clones are kept and a portion is missing. Here the sample spans some 160,000 clones, around 89% being singletons. This CDR3 region has 13 residues. Looked up from germline, CDR1 is SGHRS and CDR2 is YFSETQ. V lost 4 bases and J 2 bases, leaving 9 bases between the germline ends. The sequence was obtained from a man between 50 and 59 years old who had recovered from COVID-19. This sequence joins TRBV5-1 and TRBJ1-1; D remains unclear. Sequencing used peripheral blood. CDR3 in amino acids: CASSTGGNTEAFF. In DNA form, the CDR3 reads TGCGCCAGCAGCACCGGCGGAAACACTGAAGCTTTCTTT.